What follows describes a single T cell receptor (beta chain). The target antigen is unknown. The data belong to a study of OX40 agonist ivuxolimab in advanced cancers. Study context: Patients enrolled in dose escalation were diagnosed with hepatocellular carcinoma, melanoma, renal cell or head and neck cancer. Partial responses, seen in three patients, involved one hepatocellular carcinoma and two cutaneous melanomas.

Collection of blood occurred at baseline, at cycle 4 day 1, and at cycle 7 day 1. Using immunoSEQ multiplex PCR, the repertoire was profiled, and TCRdb retains in-frame clones only, with some absent. The top ten hold 3.4% of the sample, which has some 90,000 clones, more than 90% seen once. In germline, CDR1 is SGHVS, CDR2 FNYEAQ. V shed 1 base and J shed 4 bases, with 8 bases lying between them. The CDR3 runs 13 residues. Overall study results and limits: Clonal expansion from baseline to week 6 occurred in both CD4+ and CD8+ T cells.

The rearrangement uses TRBV7-6 and TRBJ2-7, with no clear D. Source: CD4+ or CD8+ T cells sorted from blood, taken in a trial of the OX40 agonist ivuxolimab. The sequence came from an adult with an advanced solid tumor such as melanoma, head and neck, liver or kidney cancer. This chain's CDR3 is CASSLGGYYEQYF. The CDR3 DNA reads as TGTGCCAGCAGCTTAGGGGGTTATTACGAGCAGTACTTC.